This section outlines one T cell receptor beta chain sequence together with its context. Its specificity is not known. The data stem from a study of shared clonotypes between healthy human individuals. Study-level information: Donors had three CD4 naive, three CD4 memory, two CD8 naive and one CD8 memory plate apiece. Study-level points and caveats: Larger estimated richness was generally seen in naive subsets than in memory subsets.

Assay: immunoSEQ multiplex PCR; the TCRdb copy retains only in-frame clones and omits some. The repertoire includes a few million clones, 90% to 95% of them detected once, and over 0.12% sits in the top ten. V lost 2 bases and J 3 bases, leaving 15 bases between the germline ends. The CDR3 has 17 residues. Germline values: CDR1 SGHRS, CDR2 YFSETQ. The receptor comes from a man between 18 and 29 years old in good health. The chain employs TRBV5-1 and TRBJ2-6; D is possibly TRBD1 or TRBD2 (5 bases each). Sequencing was carried out using naive CD4+ T cells sorted from blood. Subset noted: CD45RA+ positively selected. The DNA for the CDR3 is TGCGCCAGCAGCTTAGAGGGGCCTAGGGTTGGGGCCAACGTCCTGACTTTC. Translation gives CASSLEGPRVGANVLTF.